This TCR beta chain was sequenced in a study of blood T cell repertoires in COVID-19. The method was immunoSEQ multiplex PCR; TCRdb's version includes in-frame clones alone and lacks a portion of them. Of 140,000 to 150,000 clones in the sample, around 84% were seen once. V lost 4 bases and J lost 1; bases outside the gene matches: 7. CDR3 length: 18 residues. Germline V gene data show CDR1 as SGHNT and CDR2 as YYREEE (reference sequence). The sequence was collected from a man between 60 and 75 years old with active or convalescent COVID-19. V and J are TRBV5-4 and TRBJ2-5; 16 nucleotides align to TRBD2. The sequenced sample was peripheral blood. The CDR3 spells CASSDGTSGRAPQETQYF. CDR3 coding DNA: TGTGCCAGCAGCGACGGGACTAGCGGGAGGGCCCCCCAAGAGACCCAGTACTTC.